Listed below are T cell receptor beta chains from one sample, sequenced in a study of blood T cells in healthy people across ages. TCRdb itself ran the 5' RACE reads through MiXCR, one entry per CDR3 protein. Of 790,000 or so distinct CDR3 sequences listed, about half are singletons. The sequenced sample consisted of blood. Source of these receptors: a man older than 75 in good health. Each CDR3 is given with its conserved first and last residue. D genes are given only for firm matches. Clone sizes are given selectively: once, few, many, or a class where the clone is expanded.

clone_size	d_call	v_call	j_call	cdr3_nt	cdr3_aa
once	.	TRBV18	TRBJ2-5	TGTGCCAGCTCACCACGAGGAGATCAAACCGAGACCCAGTACTTC	CASSPRGDQTETQYF
few	TRBD2	TRBV29-1	TRBJ2-3	TGCAGCGCCAAAGGACTAGCGGGAGTAGGGTACACAGATACGCAGTATTTT	CSAKGLAGVGYTDTQYF
.	.	TRBV2	TRBJ2-7	TGTGCCAGCGGGGACACAAAATACGAGCAGTACTTC	CASGDTKYEQYF
few	TRBD1	TRBV5-1	TRBJ2-7	TGCGCCAGCTGCACAGGGGATCCGGCCGAGCAGTACTTC	CASCTGDPAEQYF
few	.	TRBV20-1	TRBJ2-3	TGCAGTGCTAGCTGGACCGCCACAGATACGCAGTATTTT	CSASWTATDTQYF
.	TRBD2	TRBV5-1	TRBJ2-3	TGCGCCAGCAGTACCCGACTAGCGGCCACAGATACGCAGTATTTT	CASSTRLAATDTQYF
.	TRBD1	TRBV12-3/TRBV12-4	TRBJ2-3	TGTGCCAGCTTCAGGACAGGGGCGGAAGATACGCAGTATTTT	CASFRTGAEDTQYF
.	.	TRBV7-2	TRBJ2-7	TGTGCCTGCAGCTTAGCCTACAGTCTGGGCGAGCAGTACTTC	CACSLAYSLGEQYF
many	.	TRBV6-6	TRBJ1-5	TGTGCCAGCAGTCCCCCCACAGGGAGCAGCAATCAGCCCCAGCATTTT	CASSPPTGSSNQPQHF
few	.	TRBV28	TRBJ1-1	TGTGCCAGCAGTGCCAACACTGAAGCTTTCTTT	CASSANTEAFF
.	.	TRBV5-1	TRBJ2-5	TGCGCCAGCAGCTTCCTAACAGGGAAACAAGAGACCCAGTACTTC	CASSFLTGKQETQYF
.	.	TRBV14	TRBJ2-3	TGTGCCAGCAGCCACAGGTGGGGCACAGATACGCAGTATTTT	CASSHRWGTDTQYF
.	.	TRBV28	TRBJ2-1	TGTGCCATCACGGGAGTGTCCTCCTACAATGAGCAGTTCTTC	CAITGVSSYNEQFF
.	TRBD1	TRBV10-3	TRBJ2-7	TGTGCCATCAGTGACGGCGCCGGGACAGGGGGCTACGAGCAGTACTTC	CAISDGAGTGGYEQYF
.	TRBD1	TRBV5-1	TRBJ1-2	TGCGCCAGCAGCCAAGACAGGGCCTATGGCTACACCTTC	CASSQDRAYGYTF
.	.	TRBV29-1	TRBJ2-3	TGCAGCTGTTGGGCTTCTAGCACAGATACGAAGTATTTT	CSCWASSTDTKYF
.	TRBD1	TRBV29-1	TRBJ1-2	TGCAGCGTTGAAGGGGGGGACAGGGCCGTCAACTATGGCTACACCTTC	CSVEGGDRAVNYGYTF
.	.	TRBV4-1	TRBJ2-3	TGCGCCAGCAGCCAAGAACTTGAGTGGGGCACAGATACGCAGTATTTT	CASSQELEWGTDTQYF
.	TRBD2	TRBV20-1	TRBJ2-1	TGCAGTGCTAGAAAGTCTAGCGGGAGGGGGAATGAGCAGTTCTTC	CSARKSSGRGNEQFF
many	TRBD1	TRBV7-2	TRBJ2-1	TGTGCCAGCAGCTTAAGGTTGACAGGGGGTGAGCAGTTCTTC	CASSLRLTGGEQFF
few	TRBD1	TRBV7-2	TRBJ2-7	TGTGCCAGCAGCTTTTACAGGGGTACCTACGAGCAGTACTTC	CASSFYRGTYEQYF
few	.	TRBV12-3/TRBV12-4	TRBJ1-1	TGTGCCAGCAGTCACACGGGGGGAACTGAAGCTTTCTTT	CASSHTGGTEAFF
.	.	TRBV5-5	TRBJ2-7	TGTGCCAGCAGCTTGGTTGGTGGCACTTCCTACGAGCAGTACTTC	CASSLVGGTSYEQYF
many	.	TRBV20-1	TRBJ2-5	TGCAGTGGCCAGACGTACCAAGAGACCCAGTACTTC	CSGQTYQETQYF
few	.	TRBV20-1	TRBJ2-3	TGCAGTGCTAGAGATGAGGCGGGTTGGACAGATACGCAGTATTTT	CSARDEAGWTDTQYF
few	.	TRBV6-2/TRBV6-3	TRBJ2-7	TGTGCCAGCAGCCCCACGAAGGAGCAGTACTTC	CASSPTKEQYF
.	.	TRBV7-3	TRBJ1-2	TGTGCCAGCAGCGAAGGCGGGAGTTATGGCTACACCTTC	CASSEGGSYGYTF
.	TRBD1	TRBV4-3	TRBJ1-1	TGCGCCAGCAGCCAAGATCCCCCGGGACAGACCTCGAACACTGAAGCTTTCTTT	CASSQDPPGQTSNTEAFF
many	TRBD2	TRBV28	TRBJ2-5	TGTGCCAGCAGTCCCGCCGGGACTAGTTTGAGTACAGAGACCCAGTACTTC	CASSPAGTSLSTETQYF
.	TRBD2	TRBV10-3	TRBJ2-5	TGTGCCATCAGTGATACTAGCGGGGGCTACAATGAGCAGTACTTC	CAISDTSGGYNEQYF
few	TRBD1	TRBV29-1	TRBJ2-5	TGCAGCGTTACCCCTAACCGGGACAGAGTCCAAGAGACCCAGTACTTC	CSVTPNRDRVQETQYF
.	TRBD1	TRBV6-6	TRBJ1-5	TGTGCCAGCAGTCTGGGACAGGGGGCCCGTCAGCCCCAGCATTTT	CASSLGQGARQPQHF
.	.	TRBV7-2	TRBJ2-2	TGTGCCAGCAGCCTTTGGGCGCAAGCGAACACCGGGGAGCTGTTTTTT	CASSLWAQANTGELFF
few	.	TRBV5-5	TRBJ2-5	TGTGCCAGCAGCCGCAGGGGCCCGGAAGAGACCCAGTACTTC	CASSRRGPEETQYF
.	.	TRBV2	TRBJ2-1	TGTGCCAGCAAGGGGTTTGGGGGGGGCTCTGAGCAGTTCTTC	CASKGFGGGSEQFF
.	.	TRBV5-5	TRBJ1-1	TGTGCCAGCAGCTTCCGGGCCCAGAACACTGAAGCTTTCTTT	CASSFRAQNTEAFF
.	.	TRBV6-1	TRBJ2-5	TGTGCCGGCGGGGAGGGGGGGATGTACCAAGAGACCCAGTACTTC	CAGGEGGMYQETQYF
.	.	TRBV21-1	TRBJ2-7	TGTGCCAGCAGCAAAGACGACTGTGAGCAGTACTTC	CASSKDDCEQYF
.	TRBD2	TRBV4-2	TRBJ2-7	TGTGCCAGCAGCCAAGGAGGACTAGCGGATTACGAGCAGTACTTC	CASSQGGLADYEQYF
.	.	TRBV20-1	TRBJ2-1	TGCAGTGCTAGAGACCCAAATAGTGGCGATGAGCAGTTCTTC	CSARDPNSGDEQFF
.	.	TRBV5-1	TRBJ1-1	TGCGCCAGCAGCCGCGGGGCGATGAACACTGAAGCTTTCTTT	CASSRGAMNTEAFF